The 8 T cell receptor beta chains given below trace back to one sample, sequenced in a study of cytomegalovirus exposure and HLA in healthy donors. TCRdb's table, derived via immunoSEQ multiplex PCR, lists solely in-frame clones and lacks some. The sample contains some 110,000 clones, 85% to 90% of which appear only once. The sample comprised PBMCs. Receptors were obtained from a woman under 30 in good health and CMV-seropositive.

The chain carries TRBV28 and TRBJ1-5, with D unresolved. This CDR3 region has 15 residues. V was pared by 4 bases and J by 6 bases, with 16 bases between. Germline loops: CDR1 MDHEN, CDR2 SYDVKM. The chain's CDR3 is CASSSPIMGGQPQHF. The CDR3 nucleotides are TGTGCCAGCAGTTCCCCCATAATGGGAGGTCAGCCCCAGCATTTT.

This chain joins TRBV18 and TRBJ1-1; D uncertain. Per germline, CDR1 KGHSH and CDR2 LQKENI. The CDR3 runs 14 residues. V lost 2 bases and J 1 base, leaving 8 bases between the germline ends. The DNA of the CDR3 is TGTGCCAGCTCACCAAGTATTAGGAACACTGAAGCTTTCTTT. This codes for CASSPSIRNTEAFF.

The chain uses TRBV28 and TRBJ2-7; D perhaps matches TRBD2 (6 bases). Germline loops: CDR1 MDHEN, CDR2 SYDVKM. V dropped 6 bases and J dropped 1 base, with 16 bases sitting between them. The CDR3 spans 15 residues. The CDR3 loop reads CASSPVFSGSYEQYF. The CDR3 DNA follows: TGTGCCAGCAGCCCAGTTTTTAGCGGTTCCTACGAGCAGTACTTC.

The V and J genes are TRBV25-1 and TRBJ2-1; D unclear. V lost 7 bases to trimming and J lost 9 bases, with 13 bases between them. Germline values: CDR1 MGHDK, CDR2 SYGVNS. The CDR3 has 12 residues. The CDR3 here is CASNLFPGEQFF. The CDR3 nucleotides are TGTGCCAGCAATCTATTCCCCGGTGAGCAGTTCTTC.

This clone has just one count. CDR3 DNA sequence: TGTGCCAGCAAAGACTCCTCGAACACCGGGGAGCTGTTTTTT. Encoded protein: CASKDSSNTGELFF. V and J are TRBV2 and TRBJ2-2; D gene uncertain. With 7 bases removed from V and 0 bases from J, the gap between germline ends came to 9 bases. CDR1 SNHLY and CDR2 FYNNEI come from the germline V gene. The CDR3 totals 14 residues.

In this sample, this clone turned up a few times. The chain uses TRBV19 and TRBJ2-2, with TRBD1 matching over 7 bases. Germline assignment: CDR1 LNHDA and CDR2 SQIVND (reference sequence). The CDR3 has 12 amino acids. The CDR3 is CGVTGLGGELFF. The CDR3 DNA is TGTGGAGTGACAGGGCTGGGCGGGGAGCTGTTTTTT.

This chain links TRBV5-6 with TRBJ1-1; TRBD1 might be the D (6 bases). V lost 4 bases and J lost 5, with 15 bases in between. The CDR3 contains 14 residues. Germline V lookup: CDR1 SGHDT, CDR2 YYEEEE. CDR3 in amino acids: CASSPRGFVTEAFF. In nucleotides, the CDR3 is TGTGCCAGCAGCCCCAGGGGTTTTGTGACTGAAGCTTTCTTT.

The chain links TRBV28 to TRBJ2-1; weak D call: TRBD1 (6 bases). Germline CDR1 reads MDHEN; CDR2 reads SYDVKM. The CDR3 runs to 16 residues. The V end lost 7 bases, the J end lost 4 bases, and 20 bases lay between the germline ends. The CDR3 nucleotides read TGTGCCAGCATTACGAGACGCTTAGGGGGTTACAATGAGCAGTTCTTC. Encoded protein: CASITRRLGGYNEQFF.